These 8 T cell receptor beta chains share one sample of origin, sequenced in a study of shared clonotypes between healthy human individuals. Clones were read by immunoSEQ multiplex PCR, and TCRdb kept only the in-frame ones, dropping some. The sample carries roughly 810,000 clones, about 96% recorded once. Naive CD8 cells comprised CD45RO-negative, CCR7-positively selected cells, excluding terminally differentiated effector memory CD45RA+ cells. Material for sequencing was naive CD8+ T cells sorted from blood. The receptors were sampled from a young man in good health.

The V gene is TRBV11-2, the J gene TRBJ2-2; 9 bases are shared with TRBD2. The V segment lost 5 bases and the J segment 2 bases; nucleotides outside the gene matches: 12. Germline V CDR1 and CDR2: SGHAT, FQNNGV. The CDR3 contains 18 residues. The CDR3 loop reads CASSVGWGTSINTGELFF. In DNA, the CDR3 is TGTGCCAGCAGCGTTGGATGGGGGACTAGCATTAACACCGGGGAGCTGTTTTTT.

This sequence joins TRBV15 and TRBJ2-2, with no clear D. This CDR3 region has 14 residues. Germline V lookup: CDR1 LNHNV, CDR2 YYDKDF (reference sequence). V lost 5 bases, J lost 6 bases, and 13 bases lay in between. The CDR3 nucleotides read TGTGCCACCAGCTCATTTGAAGGTCCCGGGGAGCTGTTTTTT. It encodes CATSSFEGPGELFF.

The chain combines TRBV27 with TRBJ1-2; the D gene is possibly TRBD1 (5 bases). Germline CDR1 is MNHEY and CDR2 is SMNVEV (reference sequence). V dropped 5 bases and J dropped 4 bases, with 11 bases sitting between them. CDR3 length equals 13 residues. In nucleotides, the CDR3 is TGTGCCAGCAGTGAGCGGGGCCTCTATGGCTACACCTTC. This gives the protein CASSERGLYGYTF.

The CDR3 nucleotides read TGTGCCAGCGGAGGTTATGGCGAGCAGTACTTC. Residues: CASGGYGEQYF. The chain links TRBV25-1 to TRBJ2-7, with a tentative D call TRBD2 (5 bases). Per the germline V gene, CDR1 is MGHDK and CDR2 is SYGVNS. The CDR3 consists of 11 residues. The germline V and J ends were trimmed by 8 bases and 6 bases, with 11 bases remaining between them.

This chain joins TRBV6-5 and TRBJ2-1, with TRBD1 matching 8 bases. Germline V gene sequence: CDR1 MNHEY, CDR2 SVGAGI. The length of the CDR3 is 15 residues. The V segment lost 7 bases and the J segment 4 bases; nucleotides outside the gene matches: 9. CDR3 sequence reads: CASTQTGGGYNEQFF. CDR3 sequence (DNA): TGTGCCAGCACCCAAACAGGGGGAGGATACAATGAGCAGTTCTTC.

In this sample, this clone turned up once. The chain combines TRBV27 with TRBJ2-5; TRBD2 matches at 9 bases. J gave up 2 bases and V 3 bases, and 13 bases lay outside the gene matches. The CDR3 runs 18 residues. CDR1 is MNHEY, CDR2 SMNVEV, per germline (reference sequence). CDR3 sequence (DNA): TGTGCCAGCAGTTTTTATCTACCGCGGGAGGGGGGGCAAGAGACCCAGTACTTC. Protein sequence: CASSFYLPREGGQETQYF.

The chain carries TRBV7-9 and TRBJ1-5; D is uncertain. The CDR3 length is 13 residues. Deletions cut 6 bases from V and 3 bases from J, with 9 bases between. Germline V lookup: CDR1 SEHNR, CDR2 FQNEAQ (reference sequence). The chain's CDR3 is CASSLNTNQPQHF. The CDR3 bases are TGTGCCAGCAGTCTAAACACCAATCAGCCCCAGCATTTT.

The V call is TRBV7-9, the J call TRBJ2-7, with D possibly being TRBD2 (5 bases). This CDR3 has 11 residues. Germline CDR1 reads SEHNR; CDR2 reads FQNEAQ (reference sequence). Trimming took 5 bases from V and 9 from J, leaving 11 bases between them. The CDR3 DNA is TGTGCCAGCAGCCCCGGGAACCGGCAGTACTTC. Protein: CASSPGNRQYF.